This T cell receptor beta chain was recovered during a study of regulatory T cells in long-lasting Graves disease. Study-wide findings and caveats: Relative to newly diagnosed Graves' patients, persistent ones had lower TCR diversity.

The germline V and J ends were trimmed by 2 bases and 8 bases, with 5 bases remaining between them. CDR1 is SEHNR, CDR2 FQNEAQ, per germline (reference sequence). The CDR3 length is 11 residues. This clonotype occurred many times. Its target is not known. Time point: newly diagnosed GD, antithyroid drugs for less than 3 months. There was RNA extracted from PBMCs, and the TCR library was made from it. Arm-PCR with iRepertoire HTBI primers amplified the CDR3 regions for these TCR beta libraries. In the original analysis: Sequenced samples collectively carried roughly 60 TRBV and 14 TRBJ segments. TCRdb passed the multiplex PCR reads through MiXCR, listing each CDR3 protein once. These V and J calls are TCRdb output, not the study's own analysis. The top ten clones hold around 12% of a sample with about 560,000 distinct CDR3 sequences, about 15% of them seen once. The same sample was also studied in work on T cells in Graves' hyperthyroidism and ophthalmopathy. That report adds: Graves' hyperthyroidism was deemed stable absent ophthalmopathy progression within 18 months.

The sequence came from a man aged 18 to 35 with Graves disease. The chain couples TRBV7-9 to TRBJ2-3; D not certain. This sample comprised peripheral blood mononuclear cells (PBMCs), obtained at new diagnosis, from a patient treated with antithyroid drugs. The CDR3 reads CASSLTGTQYF. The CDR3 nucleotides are TGTGCCAGCAGCTTAACGGGTACGCAGTATTTT.